The 17 T cell receptor beta chains below come from one sample, sequenced in a study of blood T cell repertoires in COVID-19. Some clones are missing from TCRdb's copy, which holds only in-frame ones; the method was immunoSEQ multiplex PCR. The sample has around 500,000 clones; 70% to 90% are singletons. Source material: peripheral blood. The receptor set was obtained from a human donor in a cohort sampled during active COVID-19.

The chain combines TRBV2 with TRBJ2-2; 9 nucleotides line up with TRBD2. Trimming took 7 bases from V and 1 from J; bases not matched to a gene: 1. Germline CDR1 SNHLY, CDR2 FYNNEI. This CDR3 is built from 14 residues. The CDR3 DNA follows: TGTGCCAGCACTAGCGGGAAGAACACCGGGGAGCTGTTTTTT. Translating gives CASTSGKNTGELFF.

The CDR3 region has the DNA TGCGCCAGCAGCTTGGGGACAGGGGGGAACTATGGCTACACCTTC. Translated, it gives CASSLGTGGNYGYTF. The gene calls are TRBV5-1 and TRBJ1-2, with TRBD1 matching over 10 bases. From germline, CDR1 is SGHRS and CDR2 YFSETQ. The J segment lost 2 bases and the V segment lost 0 bases, leaving 1 base of the junction unmatched. The CDR3 contains 15 residues.

The chain recombines TRBV7-2 with TRBJ1-5; D call uncertain. Germline CDR1 reads SGHTA; CDR2 reads FQGNSA. Trimming shortened V by 3 bases and J by 3 bases, and 12 bases separated the two germline ends. The CDR3 totals 15 residues. The CDR3 loop reads CASSLKSINNQPQHF. The CDR3 coding sequence is TGTGCCAGCAGCTTGAAGTCTATTAACAATCAGCCCCAGCATTTT.

V gene TRBV18 combines with J gene TRBJ1-4; TRBD1 might be the D (5 bases). Germline V gene sequence: CDR1 KGHSH, CDR2 LQKENI. Trimming removed 3 bases at V and 8 bases at J, with 16 bases between. This CDR3 has 15 residues. CDR3 amino acids: CASSPTLSGEEKLFF. The CDR3 bases are TGTGCCAGCTCACCGACCCTATCGGGGGAGGAAAAACTGTTTTTT.

The chain combines TRBV4-1 with TRBJ2-6, with D maybe TRBD1 (6 bases). Trimming took off 3 bases at V and 2 bases at J, with 8 bases between the two ends. The CDR3 is made up of 15 amino acids. In germline, CDR1 is MGHRA, CDR2 YSYEKL. The CDR3 nucleotides are TGCGCCAGCAGCCAGGACAGTGCTGGGGCCAACGTCCTGACTTTC. This translates into CASSQDSAGANVLTF.

This clone was seen once. The V call is TRBV30, the J call TRBJ1-2; unclear D gene. The V and J ends lost 0 bases and 2 bases respectively, with 16 bases between them. Germline V lookup: CDR1 GTSNPN, CDR2 SVGIG (reference sequence). This CDR3 comprises 16 residues. DNA of the CDR3: TGTGCCTGGAGTGTAAGTTTGAGACATTTCAACTATGGCTACACCTTC. Translated: CAWSVSLRHFNYGYTF. Using reference TRBV30 and TRBJ1-2 for the parts outside the CDR3, the full variable domain is SQTIHQWPATLVQPVGSPLSLECTVEGTSNPNLYWYRQAAGRGLQLLFYSVGIGQISSEVPQNLSASRPQDRQFILSSKKLLLSDSGFYLCAWSVSLRHFNYGYTFGSGTRLTVV.

The genes are TRBV5-4 and TRBJ2-1; TRBD1 matches 9 bases. From germline, CDR1 is SGHNT and CDR2 YYREEE (reference sequence). After removal of 4 bases from V and 0 bases from J, the junction contained 2 bases not matched to a gene. This CDR3 spans 15 amino acids. The CDR3 DNA follows: TGTGCCAGCAGCGAGACAGGGGGCTCCTACAATGAGCAGTTCTTC. It is translated as CASSETGGSYNEQFF.

The gene calls are TRBV6-1 and TRBJ2-1; 9 nucleotides align to TRBD2. The CDR3 length is 13 residues. The ends lost 2 bases at V and 14 bases at J; junction bases unmatched: 7. The V gene's germline CDR1 is MNHNS and CDR2 SASEGT. CDR3 nucleotides: TGTGCCAGCAGTGAATCGGCGGGAGGGACCGAGTTCTTC. Its translation: CASSESAGGTEFF.

V is TRBV6-5 and J is TRBJ2-7; D perhaps matches TRBD1 (6 bases). Germline V lookup: CDR1 MNHEY, CDR2 SVGAGI. Trimming removed 0 bases from V and 5 bases from J, with 14 bases in between. This CDR3 is built from 15 residues. CDR3 in DNA: TGTGCCAGCAGTTACTCGGCCCCTGGGGGCAACGAGCAGTACTTC. Its protein product is CASSYSAPGGNEQYF.

This chain links TRBV24-1 with TRBJ2-1; 8 nucleotides match TRBD2. The CDR3 totals 16 residues. Unmatched junction bases numbered 14, after V lost 12 bases and J lost 2 bases. Per germline, CDR1 KGHDR and CDR2 SFDVKD. CDR3 sequence (DNA): TGTGCCGGGGCGATAGAGCGGGAGTTTACCTACAATGAGCAGTTCTTC. Protein: CAGAIEREFTYNEQFF.

V is TRBV9 and J is TRBJ1-5; 7 bases fit TRBD1. Trimming took 0 bases from V and 0 from J; bases not matched to a gene: 6. CDR1 is SGDLS, CDR2 YYNGEE, per germline. This CDR3 spans 17 amino acids. In DNA, the CDR3 is TGTGCCAGCAGCGTAGGATGGGGGGACAGTAGCAATCAGCCCCAGCATTTT. Encoded protein: CASSVGWGDSSNQPQHF.

The chain recombines TRBV5-1 with TRBJ1-2; 8 nucleotides line up with TRBD1. The germline gives CDR1 SGHRS, CDR2 YFSETQ. The CDR3 consists of 15 residues. V was pared by 2 bases and J by 5 bases, with 8 bases of the junction left unmatched. DNA of the CDR3: TGCGCCAGCAGCTTACGACAGGGGAGCCCTTATGGCTACACCTTC. It codes for CASSLRQGSPYGYTF.

The chain recombines TRBV5-4 with TRBJ2-1, with D possibly being TRBD2 (8 bases). Germline values: CDR1 SGHNT, CDR2 YYREEE (reference sequence). The CDR3 loop spans 15 amino acids. The germline V and J ends were trimmed by 3 bases and 10 bases, with 20 bases remaining between them. CDR3 coding DNA: TGTGCCAGCAGCTCGGGGGGGGACAGATTATCGGAGCAGTTCTTC. It is translated as CASSSGGDRLSEQFF.

This chain joins TRBV6-1 and TRBJ2-6; 7 positions match TRBD2. Germline CDR1 and CDR2: MNHNS and SASEGT. The CDR3 extends over 20 amino acids. The ends lost 4 bases at V and 4 bases at J; junction bases unmatched: 19. CDR3 region: CASSALFNTGGTAGANVLTF. The CDR3, as DNA: TGTGCCAGCAGTGCCTTGTTTAATACGGGAGGAACTGCCGGGGCCAACGTCCTGACTTTC.

V is TRBV7-3 and J is TRBJ2-7; weak D call: TRBD1 (5 bases). The V end lost 3 bases, the J end lost 3 bases, and 9 bases lay between the germline ends. Germline lookup yields CDR1 SGHTA and CDR2 FQGTGA. The CDR3 is made up of 13 amino acids. The chain's CDR3 is CASSLDTYYEQYF. CDR3 nucleotide sequence: TGTGCCAGCAGCTTGGACACTTACTACGAGCAGTACTTC.

This chain uses TRBV3-1 (or the pseudogene TRBV3-2) with TRBJ1-3; 7 bases line up with TRBD1. The CDR3 has 16 residues. Trimming cost V 4 bases and J 0 bases; bases outside gene matches: 6. Germline CDR1 is LGHDT and CDR2 is YNNKEL (reference sequence). CDR3 protein: CASSRWGQNSGNTIYF. CDR3 in DNA: TGTGCCAGCAGCCGGTGGGGACAGAACTCTGGAAACACCATATATTTT.

This clone was recorded many times. This rearrangement joins TRBV7-3 to TRBJ2-7; a weak D match, TRBD2 (5 bases). The CDR3 loop spans 13 amino acids. Germline V lookup: CDR1 SGHTA, CDR2 FQGTGA. V gave up 2 bases and J gave up 6 bases, with 11 bases separating them. The CDR3 protein is CASSLDPRGEQYF. The CDR3 DNA reads TGTGCCAGCAGCTTAGACCCCCGGGGCGAGCAGTACTTC.